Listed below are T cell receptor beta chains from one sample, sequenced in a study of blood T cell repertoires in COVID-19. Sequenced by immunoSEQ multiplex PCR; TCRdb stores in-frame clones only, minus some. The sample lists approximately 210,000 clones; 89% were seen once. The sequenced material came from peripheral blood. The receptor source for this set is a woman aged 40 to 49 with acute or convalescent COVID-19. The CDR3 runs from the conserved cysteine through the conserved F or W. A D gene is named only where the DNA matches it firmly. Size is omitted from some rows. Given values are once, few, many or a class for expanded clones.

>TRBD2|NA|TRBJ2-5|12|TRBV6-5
TGTGCCACCCGGGGGGGGGCGGAGACCCAGTACTTC
CATRGGAETQYF
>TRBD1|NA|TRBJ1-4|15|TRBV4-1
TGCGCCAGCAGCCACCCGGACAGGGGACCTGAAAAACTGTTTTTT
CASSHPDRGPEKLFF
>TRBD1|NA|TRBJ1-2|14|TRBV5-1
TGCGCCAGCAGCTCCTTACAGGGGAGCTATGGCTACACCTTC
CASSSLQGSYGYTF
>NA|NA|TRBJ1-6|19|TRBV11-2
TGTGCCAGCAGCTTAGGAGTAGGGGTATTTCGATCCTATAATTCACCCCTCCACTTT
CASSLGVGVFRSYNSPLHF
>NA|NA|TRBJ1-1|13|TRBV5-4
TGTGCCAGCAGCTTGGCGGTGAACACTGAAGCTTTCTTT
CASSLAVNTEAFF
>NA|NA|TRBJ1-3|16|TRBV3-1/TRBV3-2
TGTGCCAGCAGCCAAAGGGGCGGGGGGTACGCGAACACCATATATTTT
CASSQRGGGYANTIYF
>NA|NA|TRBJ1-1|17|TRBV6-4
TGTGCCAGCAGTAACACGAACCGACACTTAGAGAACACTGAAGCTTTCTTT
CASSNTNRHLENTEAFF
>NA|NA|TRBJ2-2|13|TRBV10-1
TGCGCCAGCAGTGACCCTAACACCGGGGAGCTGTTTTTT
CASSDPNTGELFF
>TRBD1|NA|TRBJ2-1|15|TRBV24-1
TGTGCCACCAGTGATCCCCGACAGGGGGACAATGAGCAGTTCTTC
CATSDPRQGDNEQFF
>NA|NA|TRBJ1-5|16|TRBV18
TGTGCCAGCTCACCAGGGGGGACCTATAGCAATCAGCCCCAGCATTTT
CASSPGGTYSNQPQHF
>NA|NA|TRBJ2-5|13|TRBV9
TGTGCCAGCAGCGTAGACTTTCAAGAGACCCAGTACTTC
CASSVDFQETQYF
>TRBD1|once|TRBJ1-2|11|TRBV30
TGTGCCTGGAGTTCCGACAGGGCGGCCACCTTC
CAWSSDRAATF
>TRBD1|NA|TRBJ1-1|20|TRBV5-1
TGCGCCAGCAGCTTGGCGGGTCCATTACAGGGGGCAATCATGAACACTGAAGCTTTCTTT
CASSLAGPLQGAIMNTEAFF
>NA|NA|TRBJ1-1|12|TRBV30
TGTGCCTGGAGCCGGGCGGGCACTGAAGCTTTCTTT
CAWSRAGTEAFF
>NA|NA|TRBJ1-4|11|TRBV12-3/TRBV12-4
TGTGCCAGCAGTTTCGGGGAAAAACTGTTTTTT
CASSFGEKLFF
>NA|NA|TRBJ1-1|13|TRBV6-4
TGTGCCAGCAGTGACGCCACAGGCCGTGAAGCTTTCTTT
CASSDATGREAFF
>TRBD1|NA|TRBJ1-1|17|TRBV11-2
TGTGCCAGCACCCCGCGAACAGGGGTGGTCGCACGGGGCGTAGCTTTCTTT
CASTPRTGVVARGVAFF
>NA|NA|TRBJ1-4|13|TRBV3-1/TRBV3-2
TGTGCCAGCAGCCAAGGGAGCCTCCCAAAGCTGTTTTTT
CASSQGSLPKLFF
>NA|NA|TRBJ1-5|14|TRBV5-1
TGCGCCAGCAGGCGGGACCTCAATTATCAGCCCCAGCATTTT
CASRRDLNYQPQHF
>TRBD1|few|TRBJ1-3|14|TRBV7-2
TGTGCCAGCAGTTGGAGGGGGCCTGGAAACACCATATATTTT
CASSWRGPGNTIYF
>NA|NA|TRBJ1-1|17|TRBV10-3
TGTGCCATCAGTGAGGTTCTTGGACTGAGCCTGGACACTGAAGCTTTCTTT
CAISEVLGLSLDTEAFF
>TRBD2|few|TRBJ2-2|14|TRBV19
TGTGCCAGTAGTATTCGGGGGGACACCGGGGAGCTGTTTTTT
CASSIRGDTGELFF
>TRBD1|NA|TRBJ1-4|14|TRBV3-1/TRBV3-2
TGTGCCAGCAGCTACAGGACAGGGGGGGAAAAACTGTTTTTT
CASSYRTGGEKLFF
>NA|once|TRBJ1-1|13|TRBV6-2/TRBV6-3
TGTGCCAGCAGTTACTCCGCGGGAACTGAAGCTTTCTTT
CASSYSAGTEAFF
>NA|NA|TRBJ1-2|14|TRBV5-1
TGCGCCAGCAGCTTGGGTCGGGGGTCTCGTGGCTACACCTTC
CASSLGRGSRGYTF
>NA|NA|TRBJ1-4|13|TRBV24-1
TGTGCCACCGGGGAGTCCAATAATGAAAAACTGTTTTTT
CATGESNNEKLFF
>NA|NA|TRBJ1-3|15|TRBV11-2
TGTGCCAGCAGCTTAGGGGATGATCGGGAAAACACCATATATTTT
CASSLGDDRENTIYF
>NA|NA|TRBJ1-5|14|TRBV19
TGTGCCAGTAGTATTCTCTATAGCAATCAGCCCCAGCATTTT
CASSILYSNQPQHF
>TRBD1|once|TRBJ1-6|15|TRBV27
TGTGCCAGCAGTGCCTCCGGGACAGTTAATTCACCCCTCCACTTT
CASSASGTVNSPLHF
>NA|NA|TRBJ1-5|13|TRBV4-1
TGCGCCAGCAGCCAAACGGACAGCAAGCCCCAGCATTTT
CASSQTDSKPQHF
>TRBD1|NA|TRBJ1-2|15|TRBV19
TGTGCCAGTAGTTCCCTCGGACAGGCTAACTATGGCTACACCTTC
CASSSLGQANYGYTF
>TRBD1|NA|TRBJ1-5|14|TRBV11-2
TGTGCCAGCAGCTTCCCAGGGGGAAATCAGCCCCAGCATTTT
CASSFPGGNQPQHF
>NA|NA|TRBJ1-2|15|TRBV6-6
TGTGCCAGCAGGCCTCAAGGGGGAGAGGACTATGGCTACACCTTC
CASRPQGGEDYGYTF
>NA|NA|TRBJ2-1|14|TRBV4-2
TGTGCCAGCAGCCAAGACTTCAACGGGAATGAGCAGTTCTTC
CASSQDFNGNEQFF
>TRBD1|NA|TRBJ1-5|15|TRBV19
TGTGCCAGTAGTCCCAGGGGGACAGGGTTTCAGCCCCAGCATTTT
CASSPRGTGFQPQHF
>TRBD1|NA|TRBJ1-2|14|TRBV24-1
TGTGCCACCAGTGAAGGGACAGAGAACTATGGCTACACCTTC
CATSEGTENYGYTF
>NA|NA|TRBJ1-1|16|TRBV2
TGTGCCAGCAGTGAAGGTCCAACAGGCTTGAACACTGAAGCTTTCTTT
CASSEGPTGLNTEAFF
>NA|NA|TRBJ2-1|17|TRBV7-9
TGTGCCAGCAGCTTCGAGGTGGGGCCCGTGCACTACAATGAGCAGTTCTTC
CASSFEVGPVHYNEQFF
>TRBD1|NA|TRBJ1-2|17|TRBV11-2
TGTGCCAGCAGCTCTCAGAGCAGGACAGGGATTAACTATGGCTACACCTTC
CASSSQSRTGINYGYTF
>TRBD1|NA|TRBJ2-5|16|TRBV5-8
TGTGCCAGCAGCTTGGAGAACAGGGGGAACCAAGAGACCCAGTACTTC
CASSLENRGNQETQYF
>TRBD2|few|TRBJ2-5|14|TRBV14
TGTGCCAGCTCCCTCGGGGGGGCAAAAGAGACCCAGTACTTC
CASSLGGAKETQYF
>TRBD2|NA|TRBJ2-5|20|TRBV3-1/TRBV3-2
TGTGCCAGCAGCCAAGAGGGACGGACTAGCGGGGGTACGTACCAAGAGACCCAGTACTTC
CASSQEGRTSGGTYQETQYF
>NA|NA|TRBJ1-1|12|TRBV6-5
TGTGCCAGCACCCTCGAGGGGGCTGAAGCTTTCTTT
CASTLEGAEAFF
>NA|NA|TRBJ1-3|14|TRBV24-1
TGTGCCACCAGTGATAGCCAGGGGTCGGACACCATATATTTT
CATSDSQGSDTIYF
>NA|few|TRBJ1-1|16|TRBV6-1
TGTGCCAGCAGTGAATTCTCAGGGCAGCTCAACACTGAAGCTTTCTTT
CASSEFSGQLNTEAFF